This is a list of T cell receptor beta chains from one sample in a study of T cells in Graves' hyperthyroidism and ophthalmopathy. TCRdb re-derived calls from the multiplex PCR reads in MiXCR, one entry per CDR3 protein. The sample includes around 500,000 distinct CDR3 sequences, about 15% of them seen just once. Material for sequencing was blood. These receptors all stem from a woman in her 40s with Graves' hyperthyroidism. Both conserved end residues are trimmed from each CDR3.

TRBJ1-1 TRBV5-1 ASSLAPGIETEAF
TRBJ2-1 TRBV5-4 ASSFVGGNEQF
TRBJ2-7 TRBV7-9 ASRSDFYEQY
TRBJ2-1 TRBV9 ASSPGDRYNEQF
TRBJ2-5 TRBV28 ASSRLAEETQY
TRBJ2-7 TRBV20-1 SARSRDWAYEQY
TRBJ1-2 TRBV12-3/TRBV12-4 ASNDRVEGYT
TRBJ2-4 TRBV4-1 ASSQVPGQGLNIQY
TRBJ2-1 TRBV27 ASRSGDRGLNGEQF
TRBJ2-7 TRBV7-8 ASSLQISYEQY
TRBJ2-3 TRBV20-1 SARASGTDTQY
TRBJ1-2 TRBV30 AWSGQDRGNYGYT
TRBJ2-3 TRBV5-1 ASSLEVAGSTDTQY
TRBJ1-1 TRBV30 AWSVGGGNTEAF
TRBJ2-1 TRBV28 ASRPSGRYNEQF
TRBJ2-5 TRBV5-1 ASSILAGVGETQY
TRBJ1-1 TRBV2 ASSVGSEEAF
TRBJ2-7 TRBV6-1 ASSEQDSTGYEQY
TRBJ1-5 TRBV2 ASSDRTGNLQPQH
TRBJ2-1 TRBV18 ASSGGAYNEQF
TRBJ2-1 TRBV7-2 ASSPQGLAGNEQF
TRBJ2-1 TRBV12-5 ASAVGGKVNEQF
TRBJ2-5 TRBV6-1 ASSEGNPKETQY
TRBJ2-5 TRBV20-1 SAREASGGSQETQY
TRBJ2-3 TRBV12-3/TRBV12-4 ASRSSRGGLGTTDTQY
TRBJ1-5 TRBV30 AWSRDSLLQPQH
TRBJ2-7 TRBV9 ASSGQGTSHEQY
TRBJ2-7 TRBV20-1 SASRRTSGSPYEQY
TRBJ1-1 TRBV5-6 ASSFKGQFNTEAF
TRBJ2-1 TRBV12-3/TRBV12-4 ASSKLAGGNEQF
TRBJ2-3 TRBV6-6 ASSDSSTGTDTQY
TRBJ2-1 TRBV7-2 ASSLDPLSGRGNEQF
TRBJ2-3 TRBV12-3/TRBV12-4 ASSTGTGLLDTQY
TRBJ2-1 TRBV11-3 ASSLELLPPYNEQF
TRBJ1-3 TRBV10-3 AISGTVAGNTIY